This TCR beta chain was sequenced in a study of OX40 agonist ivuxolimab in advanced cancers. Overall study: The treatment was a fully human IgG2 OX40 agonist, ivuxolimab. Partial responses occurred in Three dose-escalation patients, one with hepatocellular carcinoma and two with cutaneous melanoma. General study points: The average count of expanded clones was higher among CD8+ T cells than among CD4+.

Looked up from germline, CDR1 is SGHTA and CDR2 is FQGNSA. CDR3 length equals 16 residues. V was trimmed by 1 base and J by 1 base, leaving 11 bases between them. Libraries were prepared by immunoSEQ multiplex PCR; TCRdb keeps only in-frame clonotypes and omits some of them. Of 73,000 or so clones listed, roughly 86% are singletons. With respect to this clone: The antigen is undetermined.

This TCR was recovered from an adult with an advanced solid tumor such as melanoma, head and neck, liver or kidney cancer. V gene TRBV7-2 combines with J gene TRBJ1-5; unclear D gene. The sequencing here drew on CD4+ or CD8+ T cells sorted from blood, taken in a trial of the OX40 agonist ivuxolimab. Written as DNA, the CDR3 is TGTGCCAGCAGCTTAGTGTCGGGCGTAAGCAATCAGCCCCAGCATTTT. It specifies CASSLVSGVSNQPQHF.